The present T cell receptor (beta chain) was sequenced within a study of siplizumab effects on memory and regulatory T cells. Of note for this clone: Its cognate antigen is unknown.

Per sample, about 100,000 TCR templates were assayed. Assay: immunoSEQ multiplex PCR; the TCRdb copy retains only in-frame clones and omits some. The repertoire consists of some 100,000 clones, with approximately 94% occurring once and the leading ten covering 1% to 1.5%. General study results and limits: Confirmation was lacking for the suppressive function of proliferating Tregs derived from siplizumab cultures.

This CDR3 is 17 amino acids long. Germline V gene lookup returns CDR1 LNHDA and CDR2 SQIVND (reference sequence). With 1 base clipped from V and 2 bases from J, the junction kept 5 bases outside the gene matches. The chain couples TRBV19 to TRBJ2-1; 10 nucleotides agree with TRBD2. The sample comprised non-Treg CD4+ T cells sorted from blood. This TCR was recovered from a human donor in good health. The CDR3 bases are TGTGCCAGTAGTATAGTTTCTAGCGGGAGTCCCTACAATGAGCAGTTCTTC. Translating it yields CASSIVSSGSPYNEQFF.